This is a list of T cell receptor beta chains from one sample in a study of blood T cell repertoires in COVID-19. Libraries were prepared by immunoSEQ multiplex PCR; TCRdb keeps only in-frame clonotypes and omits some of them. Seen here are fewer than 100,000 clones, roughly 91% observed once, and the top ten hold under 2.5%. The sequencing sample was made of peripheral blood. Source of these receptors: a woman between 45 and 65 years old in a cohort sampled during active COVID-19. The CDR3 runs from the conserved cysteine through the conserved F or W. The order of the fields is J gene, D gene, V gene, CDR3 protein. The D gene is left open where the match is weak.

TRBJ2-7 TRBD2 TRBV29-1 CSAAGLAGVEEQYF
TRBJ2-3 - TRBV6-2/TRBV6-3 CASSRRVNTDTQYF
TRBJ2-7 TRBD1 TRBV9 CASSATGTATYEQYF
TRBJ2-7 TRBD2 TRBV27 CASSFGTGGSEQYF
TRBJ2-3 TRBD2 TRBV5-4 CASSLAKRGRTDTQYF
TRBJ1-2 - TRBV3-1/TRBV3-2 CASSQDPQGRGYTF
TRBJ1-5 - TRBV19 CASSTLGAGLNQPQHF
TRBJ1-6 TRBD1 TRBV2 CASSVQGAVDSPLHF
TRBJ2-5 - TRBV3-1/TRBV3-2 CASSQGVRGLGTQYF
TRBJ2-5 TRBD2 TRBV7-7 CASSSGLADQETQYF
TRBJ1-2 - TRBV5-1 CASSLDFSGAPHGYTF
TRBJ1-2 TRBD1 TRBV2 CASSRGQGAGGYTF
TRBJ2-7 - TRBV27 CASGDYEQYF
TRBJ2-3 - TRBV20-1 CSAQWADTQYF
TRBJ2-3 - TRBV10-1 CASTGHSTDTQYF
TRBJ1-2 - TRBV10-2 CASRGTTNYGYTF
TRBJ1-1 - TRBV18 CASSPNGQPNTEAFF
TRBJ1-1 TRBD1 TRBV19 CASSTPGQGAPRAFF
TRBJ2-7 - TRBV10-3 CAIRKDLGEQYF
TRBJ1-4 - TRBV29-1 CSVEGGRQGGEKLFF
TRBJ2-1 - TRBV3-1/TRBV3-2 CASSQPRGAGIGEQFF
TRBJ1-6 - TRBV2 CASSLQGALDSPLHF
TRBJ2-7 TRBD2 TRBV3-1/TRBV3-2 CASSRRGEKLYEQYF
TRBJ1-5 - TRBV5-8 CASSLRRWRDSNQPQHF
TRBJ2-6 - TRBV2 CASGLNGANVLTF
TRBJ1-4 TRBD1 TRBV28 CASRLTGGSEKLFF
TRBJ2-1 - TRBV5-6 CASSLDREGPYNEQFF
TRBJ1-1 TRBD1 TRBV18 CASSSTGGGIEAFF
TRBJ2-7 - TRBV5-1 CASSSQGYSYEQYF
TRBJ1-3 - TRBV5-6 CASSSTGNSGNTIYF
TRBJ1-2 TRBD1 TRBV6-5 CATHRGNYGYTF
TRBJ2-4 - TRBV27 CASSLRGQNIQYF
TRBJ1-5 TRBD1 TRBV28 CASTTGTGFSQPQHF
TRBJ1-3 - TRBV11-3 CASSPSLVYSGNTIYF
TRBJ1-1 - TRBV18 CASSPQGYTEAFF
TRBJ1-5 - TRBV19 CASSNPGVHQPQHF
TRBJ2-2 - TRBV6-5 CASSWATGELFF
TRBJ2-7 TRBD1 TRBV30 CACPPGTKGAGQYF
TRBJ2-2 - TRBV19 CASSVGGPNTGELFF
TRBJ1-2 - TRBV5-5 CASSLGGAKNYGYTF
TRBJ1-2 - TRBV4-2 CASSQGGPGHYGYTF
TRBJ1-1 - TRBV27 CASSFRFGAMNTEAFF
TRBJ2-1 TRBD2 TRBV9 CASSGGAGGREQFF
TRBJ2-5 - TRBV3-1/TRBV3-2 CASSPPERPQYF
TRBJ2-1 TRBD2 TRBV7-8 CASSLALRAGGVYNEQFF
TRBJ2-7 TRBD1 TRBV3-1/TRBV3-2 CASSPYPGQYYEQYF
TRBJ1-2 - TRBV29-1 CSVNHPRGLNYGYTF
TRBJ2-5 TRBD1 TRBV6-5 CASRGQGPRETQYF
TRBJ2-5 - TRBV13 CASSSLGQETQYF
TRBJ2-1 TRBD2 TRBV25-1 CASTGLAWNEQFF
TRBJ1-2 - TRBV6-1 CASSDGGRRANYGYTF
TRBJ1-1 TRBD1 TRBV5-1 CASSAGQLRNTEAFF
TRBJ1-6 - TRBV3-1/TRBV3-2 CASSQGEATNSPLHF
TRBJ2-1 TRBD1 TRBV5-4 CASSFRDRGNEQFF
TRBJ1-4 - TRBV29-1 CSARVTNEKLFF